This passage covers 5 T cell receptor beta chains from one sample sequenced in a study of blood T cell repertoires in COVID-19. Sequencing was performed with immunoSEQ multiplex PCR; in TCRdb, only in-frame clones are kept and a portion is missing. The sample records about 370,000 clones, 90% being singletons. Sequencing was carried out using peripheral blood. The receptors stem from a man between 18 and 29 years old with active or convalescent COVID-19.

This clone was recorded only once. The rearrangement uses TRBV28 and TRBJ2-1, with 12 bases fitting TRBD2. Per the germline V gene, CDR1 is MDHEN and CDR2 is SYDVKM. V shed 2 bases, J shed 8 bases, and the junction held 1 base outside the gene matches. The CDR3 totals 14 residues. DNA for the CDR3: TGTGCCAGCAGTTTACTAGCGGGGGGGCATGAGCAGTTCTTC. It translates to CASSLLAGGHEQFF.

This clone appeared once. CDR3 coding DNA: TGTGCCAGCAGCCAGGCGCCTGGGACAGACGCCCTTCAAGAGACCCAGTACTTC. It codes for CASSQAPGTDALQETQYF. V is TRBV3-1 (or the pseudogene TRBV3-2) and J is TRBJ2-5, with 7 nucleotides matching TRBD1. Losses at the gene ends were 3 bases for V and 2 bases for J; bases not matched to a gene: 15. This CDR3 comprises 18 residues. Per germline, CDR1 LGHDT and CDR2 YNNKEL (reference sequence).

V gene TRBV27 combines with J gene TRBJ2-7; 8 positions agree with TRBD1. Germline V gene data show CDR1 as MNHEY and CDR2 as SMNVEV (reference sequence). The V gene end was trimmed by 1 base and the J gene end by 6 bases; junction bases not matched to a gene: 5. The CDR3 has 14 amino acids. CDR3 in amino acids: CASSLLAGGREQYF. DNA of the CDR3: TGTGCCAGCAGTTTATTAGCAGGGGGCCGCGAGCAGTACTTC.

This chain uses TRBV7-2 with TRBJ2-2, with 12 bases matching TRBD2. Unmatched junction bases numbered 5, after V lost 5 bases and J lost 4 bases. Germline lookup yields CDR1 SGHTA and CDR2 FQGNSA. The CDR3 runs to 16 residues. CDR3 coding DNA: TGTGCCAGCAGCGTGACTAGCGGGAGTATCACCGGGGAGCTGTTTTTT. It encodes CASSVTSGSITGELFF.

The chain couples TRBV19 to TRBJ2-5; D remains unclear. The CDR3 length is 12 residues. Germline loops: CDR1 LNHDA, CDR2 SQIVND (reference sequence). V lost 3 bases and J 8 bases, leaving 10 bases between the germline ends. The CDR3 loop is CASSIATETQYF. The CDR3 coding sequence is TGTGCCAGTAGTATTGCTACCGAAACCCAGTACTTC.